Listed here are 5 T cell receptor beta chains from one sample, sequenced in a study of cytomegalovirus exposure and HLA in healthy donors (dated by TCRdb to the late 2010s). The library was built by means of the immunoSEQ multiplex PCR assay. A mixture of 60 forward primers for TCR Vbeta segments and 13 reverse primers for TCR Jbeta segments was used in the multiplex PCR. TCRdb obtained this table from immuneACCESS and retained in-frame rearrangements with V and J assigned. These tables miss some clones; where compared with another copy, unresolved V genes account for less than half of the shortfall, and the remainder is unexplained. The sample records 150,000 to 200,000 clones, around 81% of which are singletons. Clones ranked in the top ten supply around 2% of the sample. The sequencing input was PBMCs. The source is a woman younger than 35 in good health and CMV-seropositive.

The J gene is TRBJ2-5, the V gene TRBV18, with 8 positions matching TRBD2. The J call is doubtful: the DNA matches TRBJ2-7 better. The CDR3 has 14 residues. Germline lookup yields CDR1 KGHSH and CDR2 LQKENI. The chain's CDR3 is CASSLGGASYEQYF. The CDR3 nucleotides read TGTGCCAGCTCCCTCGGGGGGGCCTCCTACGAGCAGTACTTC.

The chain carries TRBV6-6 and TRBJ2-3; no definite D call. Trimming left V 3 bases short and J 11 bases short, with 9 bases between. Looked up from germline, CDR1 is MNHNY and CDR2 is SVGAGI (reference sequence). The CDR3 extends over 11 amino acids. The CDR3 is CASSYGEEQYF. CDR3 nucleotide sequence: TGTGCCAGCAGTTATGGAGAAGAGCAGTATTTT.

V and J are TRBV4-2 and TRBJ2-3, with 12 positions matching TRBD2. Germline V gene lookup returns CDR1 LGHNA and CDR2 YNFKEQ. J lost 2 bases, V lost 4 bases, and 7 bases had no gene match. This CDR3 region has 17 residues. The chain's CDR3 is CASSPTLAGGPTDTQYF. CDR3 nucleotide sequence: TGTGCCAGCAGCCCAACACTAGCGGGGGGACCCACAGATACGCAGTATTTT.

The chain links TRBV30 to TRBJ1-2; 7 positions match TRBD1. Unmatched junction bases numbered 8, after V lost 1 base and J lost 3 bases. Looked up from germline, CDR1 is GTSNPN and CDR2 is SVGIG (reference sequence). The CDR3 runs 15 residues. Here the CDR3 DNA reads TGTGCCTGGAGTGGAGGGACAGCCAGCCACTATGGCTACACCTTC. It translates to CAWSGGTASHYGYTF.

This clone was seen a single time. J is TRBJ2-3 and V is TRBV9, with no clear D. The CDR3 is 15 amino acids. Germline V gives CDR1 SGDLS, CDR2 YYNGEE. Deletions cut 1 base from V and 2 bases from J, with 11 bases between. CDR3 protein: CASSVYSTFTDTQYF. CDR3 DNA: TGTGCCAGCAGCGTATACTCGACATTCACAGATACGCAGTATTTT.